Below are 32 T cell receptor beta chains sequenced from a single sample in a study of CD8 T cells in ankylosing spondylitis. Each CDR3 protein gets one entry after TCRdb re-called the 5' RACE reads with MiXCR. The sample has a few hundred thousand distinct CDR3 sequences, roughly 13% seen once. Antigens for these TCRs are unknown. Study outcomes and limitations: What seemed typical of ankylosing spondylitis blood was a TCR beta motif built from several highly homologous variants.

Sample: blood, either unsorted or a sorted T cell fraction (not recorded which). The receptors come from a male donor with ankylosing spondylitis.

The chain recombines TRBV7-9 with TRBJ2-1; 7 bases align to TRBD1. V lost 2 bases and J lost 2; bases outside the gene matches: 3. This CDR3 comprises 15 residues. Germline values: CDR1 SEHNR, CDR2 FQNEAQ (reference sequence). CDR3 nucleotides: TGTGCCAGCAGCTTACCTGACAGGGCCTACAATGAGCAGTTCTTC. As protein: CASSLPDRAYNEQFF.

In nucleotides, the CDR3 is TGTGCCAGCAGTTTAGCCGGGACAGGGGGAAGCAATCAGCCCCAGCATTTT. It translates to CASSLAGTGGSNQPQHF. The chain combines TRBV12-3 or TRBV12-4 with TRBJ1-5; 11 nucleotides align to TRBD1. The CDR3 spans 17 residues. J lost 1 base, V lost 0 bases, and 2 bases had no gene match.

This clonotype was detected only a few times. The chain links TRBV29-1 to TRBJ2-7; D call uncertain. The CDR3 contains 11 residues. Germline V gives CDR1 SQVTM, CDR2 ANQGSEA. Trimming took 1 base from V and 6 from J, leaving 7 bases between them. Here the CDR3 reads CSVEVLGEQYF. Written as DNA, the CDR3 is TGCAGCGTTGAAGTGCTGGGCGAGCAGTACTTC.

The CDR3 spells CATSDPSGTSSYNEQFF. DNA of the CDR3: TGTGCCACCAGTGACCCCTCCGGGACTAGCTCCTACAATGAGCAGTTCTTC. The rearrangement joins TRBV24-1 to TRBJ2-1, with 8 bases matching TRBD2. Losses at the gene ends were 4 bases for V and 0 bases for J; bases not matched to a gene: 7. Germline V gene sequence: CDR1 KGHDR, CDR2 SFDVKD. The length of the CDR3 is 17 residues.

This clonotype occurred a few times. This chain uses TRBV10-3 with TRBJ2-5; 11 bases map to TRBD2. The junction had 4 bases not matched to a gene; V was cut back by 5 bases and J by 5 bases. Germline CDR1 is ENHRY and CDR2 is SYGVKD. This CDR3 comprises 14 residues. CDR3 protein: CAISTTSGSETQYF. The CDR3 DNA is TGTGCCATCAGTACTACTAGCGGGAGTGAGACCCAGTACTTC.

The chain combines TRBV20-1 with TRBJ2-1; 12 bases agree with TRBD2. The junction had 8 bases not matched to a gene; V was cut back by 0 bases and J by 5 bases. The CDR3 runs 17 residues. Germline-derived CDR1 and CDR2 are DFQATT and SNEGSKA (reference sequence). As DNA, the CDR3 is TGCAGTGCTAGAGATAGTGGTCGGACTAGCGGGAACAATGAGCAGTTCTTC. Residues: CSARDSGRTSGNNEQFF.

J is TRBJ2-1 and V is TRBV5-6; TRBD1 is a possible D gene (5 bases). Germline loops: CDR1 SGHDT, CDR2 YYEEEE. Trimming took 5 bases from V and 0 from J, leaving 18 bases between them. The CDR3 spans 17 residues. This CDR3 is CASSPWGGMSSYNEQFF. Written as DNA, the CDR3 is TGTGCCAGCAGTCCGTGGGGCGGAATGAGCTCCTACAATGAGCAGTTCTTC.

The sample holds a few counts of this clonotype. V gene TRBV11-2 combines with J gene TRBJ2-1, with 8 bases aligning to TRBD2. This CDR3 spans 17 amino acids. J was trimmed by 3 bases and V by 0 bases; bases with no gene match: 7. Germline CDR1 and CDR2: SGHAT and FQNNGV. DNA for the CDR3: TGTGCCAGCAGCTTAGATCGCCGACTAGCGCACTACAATGAGCAGTTCTTC. It codes for CASSLDRRLAHYNEQFF.

The table lists this clonotype with a few counts. The CDR3 protein is CATSSRPRRGDRNEQFF. In nucleotides, the CDR3 is TGTGCCACCAGCTCCCGCCCCAGAAGGGGTGATCGGAATGAGCAGTTCTTC. The chain couples TRBV15 to TRBJ2-1, with a possible D match to TRBD1 (5 bases). The V gene's germline CDR1 is LNHNV and CDR2 YYDKDF (reference sequence). V was cut by 5 bases and J by 7 bases, with 24 bases left in between. This CDR3 has 17 amino acids.

This clonotype was seen a few times. The chain is built from TRBV5-6 and TRBJ2-1, with no clear D. CDR1 SGHDT and CDR2 YYEEEE come from the germline V gene. V dropped 2 bases and J dropped 3 bases, with 6 bases sitting between them. The CDR3 totals 13 residues. The CDR3 is CASSLRVYNEQFF. CDR3 DNA: TGTGCCAGCAGCTTACGCGTCTACAATGAGCAGTTCTTC.

This chain links TRBV24-1 with TRBJ2-7; D possibly matches TRBD1 or TRBD2 (5 bases each). This CDR3 has 12 amino acids. Germline values: CDR1 KGHDR, CDR2 SFDVKD. Trimming took 5 bases from V and 4 from J, leaving 8 bases between them. In DNA, the CDR3 is TGTGCCACCAGTGCGGGACGGTACGAGCAGTACTTC. This encodes CATSAGRYEQYF.

In regard to this clonotype: A much more abundant neighbour one base away suggests this may be a read error. The chain carries TRBV6-5 and TRBJ1-5, with D maybe TRBD1 (5 bases). The CDR3 loop spans 16 amino acids. Germline CDR1 MNHEY, CDR2 SVGAGI. CDR3 bases: TGTTCCAGCAGTTACTTAGGGGCCGGTGGGGGACAGCCCCAGCATTTT. This gives the protein CSSSYLGAGGGQPQHF.

V and J are TRBV20-1 and TRBJ2-7; D unresolved. Trimming took off 5 bases at V and 0 bases at J, with 5 bases between the two ends. CDR3 length equals 11 residues. Germline V gene data show CDR1 as DFQATT and CDR2 as SNEGSKA (reference sequence). CDR3 sequence reads: CSAPTSYEQYF. DNA of the CDR3: TGCAGTGCTCCAACCTCCTACGAGCAGTACTTC.

Many counts were recorded for this clonotype. The chain combines TRBV7-2 with TRBJ2-3; 11 bases line up with TRBD2. CDR1 and CDR2 from the germline V gene are SGHTA and FQGNSA. J was trimmed by 6 bases and V by 5 bases; bases with no gene match: 4. The CDR3 covers 14 residues. CDR3: CASSDLAGGDTQYF. Here the CDR3 DNA reads TGTGCCAGCAGCGATCTAGCGGGAGGTGATACGCAGTATTTT.

J is TRBJ1-6 and V is TRBV20-1; D call uncertain. Per the germline V gene, CDR1 is DFQATT and CDR2 is SNEGSKA (reference sequence). With 3 bases removed from V and 10 bases from J, the gap between germline ends came to 19 bases. The CDR3 has 15 amino acids. CDR3 in DNA: TGCAGTGCTAGTAGGGCATGGGGAGAGGACTCACCCCTCCACTTT. Its protein is CSASRAWGEDSPLHF.

The CDR3 protein is CASSEYGAGENYGYTF. The CDR3 nucleotides read TGTGCCAGCAGTGAATATGGGGCAGGGGAAAACTATGGCTACACCTTC. The chain is built from TRBV25-1 and TRBJ1-2; tentatively, D is TRBD1 (6 bases). The CDR3 runs to 16 residues. The V gene's germline CDR1 is MGHDK and CDR2 SYGVNS. Trimming took 0 bases from V and 2 from J, leaving 13 bases between them.

This clonotype was counted a few times. The chain recombines TRBV5-1 with TRBJ2-7; TRBD2 matches 13 bases. Germline V lookup: CDR1 SGHRS, CDR2 YFSETQ. After removal of 3 bases from V and 0 bases from J, the junction contained 12 bases not matched to a gene. The CDR3 totals 19 residues. CDR3: CASSSATTSGRRSSYEQYF. The CDR3 bases are TGCGCCAGCAGCTCCGCCACGACTAGCGGGAGGAGGAGCTCCTACGAGCAGTACTTC.

This clonotype was found many times. The gene calls are TRBV12-3 or TRBV12-4 and TRBJ1-4, with 9 nucleotides matching TRBD1. V lost 4 bases to trimming and J lost 8 bases; unmatched junction nucleotides: 5. This CDR3 region has 14 residues. In DNA, the CDR3 is TGTGCCAGCAGTTCCGGGACAGGGCTAGAAAAACTGTTTTTT. Encoded protein: CASSSGTGLEKLFF.

The sample holds a few counts of this clonotype. The genes are TRBV19 and TRBJ1-5; tentatively, D is TRBD1 (5 bases). CDR1 is LNHDA and CDR2 is SQIVND in the germline V gene (reference sequence). This CDR3 comprises 15 residues. Between the trimmed V and J ends, which lost 3 bases and 7 bases, there was a span of 16 bases. CDR3 protein: CASSITGDLNQPQHF. The CDR3 DNA reads TGTGCCAGTAGTATCACAGGAGATTTGAACCAGCCCCAGCATTTT.

This clonotype was seen more than once but under ten times. The rearrangement joins TRBV5-1 to TRBJ1-2; D gene ambiguous. V was clipped by 0 bases and J by 4 bases, with 10 bases between them. Looked up from germline, CDR1 is SGHRS and CDR2 is YFSETQ. The CDR3 spans 14 residues. The CDR3: CASSLAYGVYGYTF. The CDR3 nucleotides read TGCGCCAGCAGCTTGGCCTATGGGGTCTATGGCTACACCTTC.

This clonotype appeared many times. The chain is built from TRBV28 and TRBJ2-5, with no clear D. There are 13 residues in the CDR3. Per the germline V gene, CDR1 is MDHEN and CDR2 is SYDVKM. Trimming took 3 bases from V and 1 from J, leaving 6 bases between them. The CDR3 sequence is CASSFGSQETQYF. The CDR3 DNA is TGTGCCAGCAGTTTCGGTAGCCAAGAGACCCAGTACTTC.

This clonotype has a count of ten or more. This chain joins TRBV5-5 and TRBJ2-5; D is undetermined. The germline CDR1 and CDR2 sequences are SGHKS and YYEKEE (reference sequence). V shed 0 bases and J shed 5 bases, with 11 bases lying between them. CDR3 length equals 14 residues. CDR3 nucleotides: TGTGCCAGCAGCTTGGGATGGGTAGGCGAGACCCAGTACTTC. It is translated as CASSLGWVGETQYF.

This sequence joins TRBV21-1 and TRBJ2-5; TRBD2 is the table's D call and was not checked against the DNA. TRBV21-1 is designated a pseudogene. This CDR3 has 16 amino acids. In DNA form, the CDR3 reads TGTGCCAGCAGCAAAGTTCACAGGGCCCGCCAAGAGACCCAGTACTTC. It translates to CASSKVHRARQETQYF.

The V gene is TRBV7-9, the J gene TRBJ2-3; perhaps TRBD2 as D (6 bases). CDR3 length: 13 amino acids. The germline CDR1 and CDR2 sequences are SEHNR and FQNEAQ (reference sequence). The V gene lost 8 bases and the J gene lost 5 bases, with 14 bases spanning the gap. In DNA form, the CDR3 reads TGTGCCAGCTTGGAGGGAAATGGAGATACGCAGTATTTT. It is translated as CASLEGNGDTQYF. Full variable domain (rest looked up from reference TRBV7-9 and TRBJ2-3): DTGVSQNPRHKITKRGQNVTFRCDPISEHNRLYWYRQTLGQGPEFLTYFQNEAQLEKSRLLSDRFSAERPKGSFSTLEIQRTEQGDSAMYLCASLEGNGDTQYFGPGTRLTVL.

The V call is TRBV4-1, the J call TRBJ1-2; 10 positions agree with TRBD1. Looked up from germline, CDR1 is MGHRA and CDR2 is YSYEKL. V shed 4 bases and J 8 bases; nucleotides not matched to a gene: 13. There are 16 residues in the CDR3. Here the CDR3 reads CASSRPLPGQGKGYTF. The CDR3 DNA reads TGCGCCAGCAGCCGCCCACTACCGGGACAGGGGAAAGGCTACACCTTC.

The rearrangement uses TRBV24-1 and TRBJ2-5; 8 positions agree with TRBD1. The CDR3 loop spans 14 amino acids. Germline V gene data show CDR1 as KGHDR and CDR2 as SFDVKD. With 6 bases clipped from V and 1 base from J, the junction kept 3 bases outside the gene matches. CDR3 residues: CATSKDRAQETQYF. CDR3 bases: TGTGCCACCAGTAAGGACAGGGCCCAAGAGACCCAGTACTTC.

The chain has TRBV29-1 and TRBJ2-3; the match to TRBD1 covers 7 bases. This CDR3 contains 16 residues. Unmatched junction bases numbered 6, after V lost 0 bases and J lost 0 bases. Germline CDR1 is SQVTM and CDR2 is ANQGSEA. CDR3 nucleotide sequence: TGCAGCGTTGAAGATCGGGACAGCCCTAGCACAGATACGCAGTATTTT. Protein: CSVEDRDSPSTDTQYF.

In its sample, this clonotype was seen many times. CDR3 DNA: TGCGCCAGCAGCTTGTTGGGCAGGGACGAGCCCCAGCATTTT. Translation: CASSLLGRDEPQHF. The genes are TRBV5-1 and TRBJ1-5, with D possibly being TRBD1 (5 bases). The ends were cut back, 1 base at V and 8 bases at J, with 13 bases in the middle. The CDR3 is made up of 14 amino acids. Germline V lookup: CDR1 SGHRS, CDR2 YFSETQ.

This clonotype was found many times. The chain couples TRBV24-1 to TRBJ2-3; 7 nucleotides align to TRBD2. Trimming took 0 bases from V and 4 from J; bases not matched to a gene: 6. From germline, CDR1 is KGHDR and CDR2 SFDVKD. The CDR3 loop spans 16 amino acids. CDR3 sequence: CATSDLRGGSPDTQYF. The CDR3 DNA sequence: TGTGCCACCAGTGATTTGCGCGGCGGGAGTCCAGATACGCAGTATTTT.

This clonotype appeared a few times. The J gene is TRBJ2-2, the V gene TRBV11-2; 9 bases match TRBD2. Germline trimming cut 7 bases from V and 6 bases from J; bases unmatched to any gene: 18. The CDR3 consists of 18 residues. CDR1 is SGHAT and CDR2 is FQNNGV in the germline V gene. The CDR3 coding sequence is TGTGCCAGCACCTACGGCGGGAGGGCCTCCCGAAGTCCCGGGGAGCTGTTTTTT. Translating gives CASTYGGRASRSPGELFF.

The CDR3 loop reads CASSQGLAGGTYEQYV. In nucleotides, the CDR3 is TGTGCCAGCAGCCAAGGACTAGCGGGAGGGACCTACGAGCAGTACGTC. The V and J genes are TRBV3-1 and TRBJ2-7; TRBD2 agrees at 14 bases. Per the germline V gene, CDR1 is LGHDT and CDR2 is YNNKEL (reference sequence). The CDR3 covers 16 residues. The junction had 1 base not matched to a gene; V was cut back by 1 base and J by 2 bases.

There are many counts of this clonotype. The chain combines TRBV29-1 with TRBJ1-2; D unclear. Germline assignment: CDR1 SQVTM and CDR2 ANQGSEA. Trimming took off 4 bases at V and 4 bases at J, with 10 bases between the two ends. This CDR3 contains 12 residues. As DNA, the CDR3 is TGCAGCGTTGGGCCGCTTGCCTATGGCTACACCTTC. Translated: CSVGPLAYGYTF.